The present entry profiles one T cell receptor beta chain with its context. The sample belongs to a study of blood T cell repertoires in COVID-19. Study overall: There were acute and convalescent COVID-19 samples, and they came from the United States, Italy and Spain.

Trimming cost V 5 bases and J 4 bases; bases outside gene matches: 5. Germline CDR1 and CDR2: SGHTA and FQGNSA. This CDR3 region has 15 residues. In the authors' methods: Amplification from reference gene primers served as the basis for estimated nucleated cell counts. Repertoires were generated with immunoSEQ multiplex PCR, while TCRdb's copy carries only in-frame clones and drops some. The V and J calls and clone size come from that table; D and trimming were worked out from the DNA. The repertoire holds about 280,000 clones, with approximately 86% as singletons. The rearrangement joins TRBV7-2 to TRBJ2-7; TRBD2 matches 13 bases. This receptor was obtained from a woman aged 25 to 39 who had recovered from COVID-19. Sequenced input: peripheral blood. The CDR3 reads CASSRGTSGTYEQYF. For the CDR3, the DNA is TGTGCCAGCAGCCGTGGGACTAGCGGGACTTACGAGCAGTACTTC.